This T cell receptor (beta chain) was profiled in a study of beta chain features in type 1 diabetes. The wider study: The patients were much like the healthy donors in age, gender and cell yields.

By proportion, this clone is medium-sized. Based on CD45RO/CCR7/CD25/CD127/CD95/CD27, CD4+ regulatory, stem cell-like memory, naive and central memory cells were sorted. The ends were cut back, 3 bases at V and 12 bases at J, with 12 bases in the middle. This CDR3 is built from 12 residues. Germline V gene lookup returns CDR1 SGHAT and CDR2 FQNNGV. What was sequenced were expressed TCRB transcripts, since all of the isolated RNA had been reverse transcribed. Sequenced naive, central memory and regulatory T cell samples produced an average of around 3.5 million reads. Here immunoSEQ multiplex PCR was the method, and the copy in TCRdb shows in-frame clones only, minus some. The data contain some 300,000 clones, around 7.8% of them seen just once; the ten biggest clones take up more than 0.8%.

This chain links TRBV11-2 with TRBJ2-1; D is possibly TRBD2 (6 bases). The sequenced material came from central memory CD4+ T cells from blood. The origin of this receptor is a young woman in good health. DNA of the CDR3: TGTGCCAGCAGCTTTTTTACGGAGGGGCAGTTCTTC. Encoded protein: CASSFFTEGQFF.